Below are 30 T cell receptor beta chains sequenced from a single sample in a study of blood T cell repertoires in COVID-19. Clones were sequenced by immunoSEQ multiplex PCR, and TCRdb holds only the in-frame ones, with some missing. This sample has 40,000 to 45,000 clones, with more than 90% found just once. What was sequenced was peripheral blood. The receptor source for this set is a man aged 50-59 years with COVID-19, enrolled during active disease.

J is TRBJ2-7 and V is TRBV5-1, with a weak D call TRBD1 (6 bases). Germline CDR1 is SGHRS and CDR2 is YFSETQ. The CDR3 consists of 15 residues. With 4 bases removed from V and 2 bases from J, the gap between germline ends came to 16 bases. The CDR3 sequence is CASSLIQGPTYEQYF. In nucleotides, the CDR3 is TGCGCCAGCAGCCTGATACAGGGCCCCACCTACGAGCAGTACTTC. The whole variable domain, filled in from reference TRBV5-1 and TRBJ2-7, reads KAGVTQTPRYLIKTRGQQVTLSCSPISGHRSVSWYQQTPGQGLQFLFEYFSETQRNKGNFPGRFSGRQFSNSRSEMNVSTLELGDSALYLCASSLIQGPTYEQYFGPGTRLTVT.

The J gene is TRBJ1-1, the V gene TRBV18; D gene ambiguous. Germline V lookup: CDR1 KGHSH, CDR2 LQKENI. The germline V and J ends were trimmed by 3 bases and 0 bases, with 11 bases remaining between them. CDR3 length: 15 residues. DNA of the CDR3: TGTGCCAGCTCACCGAGCACCACAGTGAACACTGAAGCTTTCTTT. This codes for CASSPSTTVNTEAFF.

The chain couples TRBV6-5 to TRBJ2-1; 7 nucleotides line up with TRBD1. CDR1 is MNHEY and CDR2 is SVGAGI in the germline V gene. Trimming cost V 8 bases and J 6 bases; bases outside gene matches: 7. CDR3 length equals 13 residues. The CDR3 DNA reads TGTGCCAGCCGGGACAGAGCCCCCAATGAGCAGTTCTTC. Translation gives CASRDRAPNEQFF.

This clone was detected only a few times. The chain links TRBV1 to TRBJ2-7; TRBD2 is the table's D call and was not checked against the DNA. TRBV1 is a documented pseudogene. The CDR3 runs 16 residues. The CDR3 reads CTSSQERLAGTTEQYF. DNA for the CDR3: TGCACCAGCAGCCAAGAACGCCTAGCGGGAACAACCGAGCAGTACTTC.

CDR3 in amino acids: CASSLGIRFNTEAFF. CDR3 nucleotide sequence: TGCGCCAGCAGCTTGGGTATCAGGTTTAACACTGAAGCTTTCTTT. The rearrangement links TRBV5-1 to TRBJ1-1; no reliable D call. This CDR3 spans 15 amino acids. Trimming shortened V by 0 bases and J by 2 bases, and 11 bases separated the two germline ends. CDR1 is SGHRS and CDR2 is YFSETQ in the germline V gene.

The chain carries TRBV7-3 and TRBJ2-1; TRBD2 agrees at 7 bases. Germline V gene data show CDR1 as SGHTA and CDR2 as FQGTGA. Trimming cost V 4 bases and J 6 bases; bases outside gene matches: 6. The CDR3 totals 14 residues. CDR3 DNA sequence: TGTGCCAGCAGCTCTACCACGGGGGGCAATGAGCAGTTCTTC. Amino acids: CASSSTTGGNEQFF.

The J gene is TRBJ1-4, the V gene TRBV28, with 9 bases identical to TRBD1. Losses at the gene ends were 5 bases for V and 4 bases for J; bases not matched to a gene: 11. Per the germline V gene, CDR1 is MDHEN and CDR2 is SYDVKM. The CDR3 extends over 17 amino acids. In DNA, the CDR3 is TGTGCCAGCAGTCCTCTCTCGGACAGGGGAATTAATGAAAAACTGTTTTTT. Its protein product is CASSPLSDRGINEKLFF.

The rearrangement links TRBV18 to TRBJ1-4, with 9 bases aligning to TRBD1. Germline V gives CDR1 KGHSH, CDR2 LQKENI. The CDR3 has 15 amino acids. After removal of 3 bases from V and 8 bases from J, the junction contained 7 bases not matched to a gene. CDR3 protein: CASSPYRGLREKLFF. In DNA, the CDR3 is TGTGCCAGCTCACCGTACAGGGGGCTGAGGGAAAAACTGTTTTTT.

The chain employs TRBV15 and TRBJ1-2; D gene unclear. Trimming removed 0 bases at V and 7 bases at J, with 15 bases between. The germline gives CDR1 LNHNV, CDR2 YYDKDF (reference sequence). This CDR3 spans 15 amino acids. In DNA form, the CDR3 reads TGTGCCACCAGCAGAGATACGGCGGGATCGGGTGGCTACACCTTC. Translated, it gives CATSRDTAGSGGYTF.

This rearrangement joins TRBV7-3 to TRBJ2-3; the D gene is possibly TRBD2 (5 bases). The germline gives CDR1 SGHTA, CDR2 FQGTGA. Trimming took 0 bases from V and 4 from J, leaving 17 bases between them. The CDR3 loop spans 17 amino acids. The CDR3 spells CASSLTDYFTGADTQYF. As DNA, the CDR3 is TGTGCCAGCAGCTTAACCGACTATTTTACCGGGGCAGATACGCAGTATTTT.

V is TRBV5-1 and J is TRBJ2-7; 15 positions agree with TRBD2. Germline V lookup: CDR1 SGHRS, CDR2 YFSETQ. V shed 0 bases, J shed 5 bases, and the junction held 0 bases outside the gene matches. The CDR3 covers 15 residues. For the CDR3, the DNA is TGCGCCAGCAGCTTGGGGACTAGCGGGGGGGACGAGCAGTACTTC. Its protein product is CASSLGTSGGDEQYF.

The chain is built from TRBV19 and TRBJ2-1, with TRBD2 identical over 12 bases. The CDR3 is 15 residues long. The V gene's germline CDR1 is LNHDA and CDR2 SQIVND (reference sequence). V lost 5 bases and J lost 10; bases outside the gene matches: 9. This CDR3 is CASSPTGTSGSEQFF. CDR3 nucleotides: TGTGCCAGTAGTCCAACCGGGACTAGCGGGTCCGAGCAGTTCTTC.

This clone has a single count. The V gene is TRBV5-8, the J gene TRBJ1-2, with D possibly matching TRBD1 (6 bases). The V gene lost 0 bases and the J gene lost 2 bases, with 8 bases spanning the gap. CDR3 length equals 14 residues. CDR1 is SGHTS, CDR2 YDEGEE, per germline. The DNA for the CDR3 is TGTGCCAGCAGCTTGGAGAGGGGGAACTATGGCTACACCTTC. Translated: CASSLERGNYGYTF. Full variable domain (outside the CDR3, taken from reference TRBV5-8 and TRBJ1-2): EAGVTQSPTHLIKTRGQQATLRCSPISGHTSVYWYQQALGLGLQFLLWYDEGEERNRGNFPPRFSGRQFPNYSSELNVNALELEDSALYLCASSLERGNYGYTFGSGTRLTVV.

The chain uses TRBV28 and TRBJ1-5; D possibly corresponds to TRBD1 (6 bases). V lost 5 bases to trimming and J lost 6 bases, with 17 bases between them. The CDR3 runs 15 residues. In germline, CDR1 is MDHEN, CDR2 SYDVKM. The CDR3 region is CASSPVVGGAQPQHF. CDR3 nucleotide sequence: TGTGCCAGCAGTCCCGTCGTTGGGGGGGCTCAGCCCCAGCATTTT. The variable domain in full, with the rest retrieved from reference TRBV28 and TRBJ1-5, is DVKVTQSSRYLVKRTGEKVFLECVQDMDHENMFWYRQDPGLGLRLIYFSYDVKMKEKGDIPEGYSVSREKKERFSLILESASTNQTSMYLCASSPVVGGAQPQHFGDGTRLSIL.

This clone was detected only once. The chain uses TRBV3-1 (or the pseudogene TRBV3-2) and TRBJ2-5, with unresolved D. The CDR3 totals 14 residues. The ends were cut back, 5 bases at V and 8 bases at J, with 18 bases in the middle. Germline V CDR1 and CDR2: LGHDT, YNNKEL (reference sequence). Here the CDR3 reads CASSTWQERRTQYF. The CDR3 coding sequence is TGTGCCAGCAGCACTTGGCAGGAAAGACGAACCCAGTACTTC.

This chain links TRBV27 with TRBJ2-1; 9 bases are a match to TRBD2. CDR3 size: 16 residues. With 3 bases clipped from V and 4 bases from J, the junction kept 7 bases outside the gene matches. Germline CDR1 MNHEY, CDR2 SMNVEV (reference sequence). This CDR3 reads CASSLPGLASYNEQFF. The CDR3 region has the DNA TGTGCCAGCAGTTTGCCTGGACTAGCGAGTTACAATGAGCAGTTCTTC.

The chain combines TRBV3-1 (or the pseudogene TRBV3-2) with TRBJ2-7; 7 bases agree with TRBD1. The CDR3 consists of 14 residues. The germline CDR1 and CDR2 sequences are LGHDT and YNNKEL (reference sequence). Losses at the gene ends were 5 bases for V and 0 bases for J; bases not matched to a gene: 4. CDR3 in DNA: TGTGCCAGCAGCTTGGGACAGCTCTCCTACGAGCAGTACTTC. It is translated as CASSLGQLSYEQYF.

The chain couples TRBV28 to TRBJ2-7; D might be TRBD2 (6 bases). There are 17 residues in the CDR3. V was clipped by 4 bases and J by 6 bases, with 25 bases between them. From germline, CDR1 is MDHEN and CDR2 SYDVKM. In DNA form, the CDR3 reads TGTGCCAGCAGTTCCCCGGGGGTAGGGACCCCCTTGGGCGAGCAGTACTTC. This gives the protein CASSSPGVGTPLGEQYF.

The chain employs TRBV4-1 and TRBJ2-1, with a tentative D call TRBD1 (6 bases). This CDR3 region has 17 residues. CDR1 is MGHRA and CDR2 is YSYEKL in the germline V gene. Trimming removed 4 bases at V and 2 bases at J, with 18 bases between. CDR3: CASSRGHGGVTYNEQFF. CDR3 DNA: TGCGCCAGCAGCCGGGGGCATGGGGGAGTGACCTACAATGAGCAGTTCTTC.

The rearrangement uses TRBV7-6 and TRBJ2-1; 12 nucleotides line up with TRBD2. From germline, CDR1 is SGHVS and CDR2 FNYEAQ. Trimming at V came to 4 bases and at J to 7 bases, leaving 11 bases not matched to a gene. The CDR3 is 17 amino acids. Here the CDR3 reads CASSYGLAGTSGNEQFF. For the CDR3, the DNA is TGTGCCAGCAGCTACGGACTAGCGGGAACCTCGGGGAATGAGCAGTTCTTC. The whole variable domain, remainder taken from reference TRBV7-6 and TRBJ2-1, is GAGVSQSPRYKVTKRGQDVALRCDPISGHVSLYWYRQALGQGPEFLTYFNYEAQQDKSGLPNDRFSAERPEGSISTLTIQRTEQRDSAMYRCASSYGLAGTSGNEQFFGPGTRLTVL.

V is TRBV2 and J is TRBJ2-7; 8 bases are a match to TRBD1. V trimming: 2 bases; J trimming: 3 bases; junction bases outside the gene matches: 9. Germline CDR1 reads SNHLY; CDR2 reads FYNNEI. CDR3 length: 16 amino acids. In nucleotides, the CDR3 is TGTGCCAGCAGTGAAAAATCTTTACAGGGGGGCTACGAGCAGTACTTC. Its protein product is CASSEKSLQGGYEQYF.

V gene TRBV7-2 combines with J gene TRBJ1-1; the D gene is possibly TRBD1 (6 bases). Germline V gene lookup returns CDR1 SGHTA and CDR2 FQGNSA. V was cut by 5 bases and J by 1 base, with 14 bases left in between. The length of the CDR3 is 15 residues. CDR3 coding DNA: TGTGCCAGCAGCCCACGTTTAGGGGGGAACACTGAAGCTTTCTTT. This encodes CASSPRLGGNTEAFF.

The V call is TRBV29-1, the J call TRBJ2-5, with 10 bases aligning to TRBD1. J lost 4 bases, V lost 7 bases, and 9 bases had no gene match. The germline CDR1 and CDR2 sequences are SQVTM and ANQGSEA. This CDR3 is 14 amino acids long. The CDR3 region is CSATPTGGVETQYF. In DNA, the CDR3 is TGCAGCGCCACCCCGACAGGGGGCGTAGAGACCCAGTACTTC.

The V and J genes are TRBV9 and TRBJ2-7, with 7 positions matching TRBD1. Germline V CDR1 and CDR2: SGDLS, YYNGEE. The ends lost 3 bases at V and 3 bases at J; junction bases unmatched: 6. The CDR3 loop spans 14 amino acids. CDR3 amino acids: CASSATGSGYEQYF. The CDR3 DNA reads as TGTGCCAGCAGCGCGACAGGGAGTGGCTACGAGCAGTACTTC.

Notes on this clone: One end of the junction varies from germline; a read error may be responsible. J is TRBJ2-3 and V is TRBV7-9; a weak D match, TRBD1 (6 bases). Germline lookup yields CDR1 SEHNR and CDR2 FQNEAQ (reference sequence). The CDR3 is 16 amino acids. CDR3 sequence reads: CASSFHTGQSTDTQYF. As DNA, the CDR3 is TGTGCGAGCAGCTTCCACACCGGACAGAGCACAGATACGCAGTATTTT.

This rearrangement joins TRBV27 to TRBJ1-3; a possible D gene is TRBD1 (6 bases). The CDR3 extends over 14 amino acids. CDR1 MNHEY and CDR2 SMNVEV come from the germline V gene (reference sequence). The CDR3 DNA sequence: TGTGCGCGACCCCCAGGGGAATCAGGAAACACCATATATTTT. It yields the protein CARPPGESGNTIYF.

This chain links TRBV6-5 with TRBJ2-7, with 8 bases that match TRBD2. This CDR3 is 16 amino acids long. V dropped 4 bases and J dropped 1; count of bases not matched to a gene: 9. Per germline, CDR1 MNHEY and CDR2 SVGAGI. The DNA for the CDR3 is TGTGCCAGCAGTTTAGTAACTAGCGGAGAATCCTACGAGCAGTACTTC. Protein product: CASSLVTSGESYEQYF.

The chain has TRBV6-5 and TRBJ1-1; D possibly corresponds to TRBD1 (6 bases). This CDR3 has 15 residues. Per germline, CDR1 MNHEY and CDR2 SVGAGI. V was pared by 2 bases and J by 2 bases, with 12 bases between. CDR3 nucleotides: TGTGCCAGCAGTTACGCGGGCAGGGGTAACACTGAAGCTTTCTTT. Encoded protein: CASSYAGRGNTEAFF.

This clone showed up just a few times. The rearrangement uses TRBV11-2 and TRBJ2-1; TRBD2 aligns across 8 bases. Germline CDR1 and CDR2: SGHAT and FQNNGV. The CDR3 extends over 17 amino acids. V lost 2 bases to trimming and J lost 0 bases; unmatched junction nucleotides: 6. The chain's CDR3 is CASSLPPGTSSYNEQFF. The CDR3 coding sequence is TGTGCCAGCAGCTTACCACCGGGGACTAGCTCCTACAATGAGCAGTTCTTC.

The rearrangement links TRBV6-5 to TRBJ2-7, with D possibly matching TRBD1 (6 bases). The ends were cut back, 9 bases at V and 2 bases at J, with 20 bases in the middle. The germline V gene has CDR1 MNHEY and CDR2 SVGAGI. CDR3 length: 15 residues. The CDR3 coding sequence is TGTGCCAGTTCTAGTCTGGGGGCAGGCACCTACGAGCAGTACTTC. Protein: CASSSLGAGTYEQYF.